This TCR beta chain was obtained from a study of T cell responses to AZD1222 COVID-19 vaccine. Study observations and caveats: Reports indicate that nearly half of spike-specific TCRs are directed at unmutated variant regions.

Sequencing used immunoSEQ multiplex PCR; TCRdb keeps in-frame clones, though not all of them. This sample has more than 35,000 clones, with roughly 77% found just once. This clone appeared once. Its antigen is as yet unknown. The receptor comes from an adult who received the MenACWY meningococcal vaccine as a control. The source was peripheral blood, collected 28 days after the second dose of the MenACWY control vaccine.

CDR3 in amino acids: CASSPLGPQGPGELFF. The CDR3 DNA reads as TGTGCCAGCTCACCACTCGGCCCTCAGGGGCCCGGGGAGCTGTTTTTT. The chain couples TRBV18 to TRBJ2-2; the D gene is possibly TRBD1 (6 bases). Deletions cut 1 base from V and 6 bases from J, with 15 bases between. Germline V CDR1 and CDR2: KGHSH, LQKENI. The CDR3 covers 16 residues.